Sequencing of this T cell receptor (beta chain) was carried out in a study of T cell responses to AZD1222 COVID-19 vaccine. Study findings and constraints: The repertoires were collected only after the peak T cell response. Donors were mostly white British, more females; clonal diversity possibly underestimated. In the spike-specific TCR repertoire, nearly half reportedly target unmutated variant regions. Baseline seropositives among AZD1222 recipients totaled only 6 or 7.

As to this clone: What it binds is unknown.

TCRdb's copy holds only in-frame clones and misses some; the assay was immunoSEQ multiplex PCR. There are around 160,000 clones in the sample; about nine tenths occur only once, and roughly 5.5% lies in the top ten. Germline V gene data show CDR1 as SGHNT and CDR2 as YYREEE (reference sequence). This CDR3 contains 12 residues. The sample here was peripheral blood, taken on day 0 of AZD1222 vaccination. The sequence came from an adult in good health. This sequence joins TRBV5-4 and TRBJ2-2, with D unresolved. The CDR3 sequence: CGTRANTGELFF. CDR3 DNA sequence: TGTGGTACCCGGGCGAACACCGGGGAGCTGTTTTTT. The full variable domain, rest sourced from reference TRBV5-4 and TRBJ2-2, is ETGVTQSPTHLIKTRGQQVTLRCSSQSGHNTVSWYQQALGQGPQFIFQYYREEENGRGNFPPRFSGLQFPNYSSELNVNALELDDSALYLCGTRANTGELFFGEGSRLTVL.